A single sample gave rise to the 30 T cell receptor beta chains below, sequenced in a study of CD8 T cells in ankylosing spondylitis. Each CDR3 protein gets one entry after TCRdb re-called the 5' RACE reads with MiXCR. The table has approximately 260,000 distinct CDR3 sequences, around 7.8% seen once. The sample taken for sequencing was blood, either unsorted or a sorted T cell fraction (not recorded which). All receptors come from a male donor with ankylosing spondylitis or in good health (not recorded which).

Ten or more counts support this clonotype. The chain carries TRBV12-3 or TRBV12-4 and TRBJ1-1, with TRBD1 as a possible D gene (5 bases). Trimming took off 3 bases at V and 3 bases at J, with 14 bases between the two ends. The CDR3 is 15 amino acids. This CDR3 is CASSLTVNLYTEAFF. The CDR3 DNA is TGTGCCAGCAGTTTGACAGTAAATTTGTACACTGAAGCTTTCTTT.

This clonotype was recorded at least ten times. V usage is TRBV4-1 and J usage is TRBJ1-3; 9 bases agree with TRBD1. The CDR3 is 20 amino acids. Trimming removed 1 base from V and 0 bases from J; junction bases left unmatched: 13. Germline CDR1 MGHRA, CDR2 YSYEKL. CDR3 DNA: TGCGCCAGCAGCCAAGGCGCCGGGACAGGGATTTCCTCCTCTGGAAACACCATATATTTT. Translation gives CASSQGAGTGISSSGNTIYF.

This clonotype was observed a few times. The J gene is TRBJ2-5, the V gene TRBV5-5; 7 bases map to TRBD1. This CDR3 has 15 amino acids. The V and J ends lost 0 bases and 4 bases, in that order; junction bases with no gene match: 6. Germline V gives CDR1 SGHKS, CDR2 YYEKEE (reference sequence). The CDR3 sequence: CASSLGQGGRETQYF. The DNA for the CDR3 is TGTGCCAGCAGCTTGGGACAGGGCGGCCGAGAGACCCAGTACTTC.

V gene TRBV11-1 combines with J gene TRBJ2-1, with D maybe TRBD2 (5 bases). CDR3 length: 18 residues. The V end lost 5 bases, the J end lost 4 bases, and 24 bases lay between the germline ends. Germline V gene sequence: CDR1 SGHAT, CDR2 FQDESV (reference sequence). Here the CDR3 reads CASSEQAHGEPPYNEQFF. CDR3 bases: TGTGCCAGCAGCGAACAAGCCCACGGGGAACCGCCTTACAATGAGCAGTTCTTC.

This chain joins TRBV4-3 and TRBJ1-2; D unresolved. CDR3 length: 16 residues. With 0 bases removed from V and 1 base from J, the gap between germline ends came to 12 bases. In germline, CDR1 is LGHNA, CDR2 YSLEER. The CDR3 loop reads CASSQEGSDGNYGYTF. CDR3 sequence (DNA): TGCGCCAGCAGCCAAGAAGGTTCCGACGGTAACTATGGCTACACCTTC.

This clonotype appeared many times. The chain couples TRBV4-3 to TRBJ1-1; D may be TRBD1 (5 bases). V lost 0 bases and J 4 bases, leaving 15 bases between the germline ends. CDR1 and CDR2 from the germline V gene are LGHNA and YSLEER. The CDR3 is 16 amino acids. CDR3 DNA: TGCGCCAGCAGCCAAGATAAGATAGGGGACGGCACTGAAGCTTTCTTT. Translating gives CASSQDKIGDGTEAFF.

The chain recombines TRBV5-1 with TRBJ2-1, with D possibly called TRBD1 or TRBD2 (5 bases each). The CDR3 is 13 amino acids. Germline CDR1 and CDR2: SGHRS and YFSETQ. V lost 3 bases to trimming and J lost 5 bases, with 9 bases between them. CDR3 loop: CASSSPGHNEQFF. The CDR3 DNA reads as TGCGCCAGCAGCTCTCCGGGACACAATGAGCAGTTCTTC.

The chain combines TRBV30 with TRBJ2-2, with TRBD2 matching over 7 bases. The CDR3 covers 14 residues. V shed 5 bases and J 1 base; nucleotides not matched to a gene: 4. CDR1 and CDR2 from the germline V gene are GTSNPN and SVGIG (reference sequence). CDR3 DNA sequence: TGTGCCTGGGGGGGACTACAGAACACCGGGGAGCTGTTTTTT. Its protein product is CAWGGLQNTGELFF.

The sample holds many counts of this clonotype. The CDR3 nucleotides are TGTGCCAGCAGTGAGGCCGGAGGCCGTAAGAATGGCTACACCTTC. Residues: CASSEAGGRKNGYTF. The genes are TRBV2 and TRBJ1-2; D remains ambiguous. The CDR3 totals 15 residues. The germline CDR1 and CDR2 sequences are SNHLY and FYNNEI. Trimming cost V 3 bases and J 6 bases, with 17 bases left between them.

The chain links TRBV5-1 to TRBJ2-2; 7 bases map to TRBD1. The V and J ends lost 7 bases and 8 bases, in that order; junction bases with no gene match: 20. Germline CDR1 and CDR2: SGHRS and YFSETQ. This CDR3 region has 17 residues. The CDR3 DNA sequence: TGCGCCAGCGGAAACGAAAGGGGGACAGTCCTAGGTGGGGAGCTGTTTTTT. Amino acids: CASGNERGTVLGGELFF. Full variable domain (outside the CDR3, taken from reference TRBV5-1 and TRBJ2-2): KAGVTQTPRYLIKTRGQQVTLSCSPISGHRSVSWYQQTPGQGLQFLFEYFSETQRNKGNFPGRFSGRQFSNSRSEMNVSTLELGDSALYLCASGNERGTVLGGELFFGEGSRLTVL.

There are many counts of this clonotype. V is TRBV27 and J is TRBJ1-1; D unresolved. V shed 2 bases and J shed 4 bases, with 11 bases lying between them. This CDR3 is built from 14 residues. The germline CDR1 and CDR2 sequences are MNHEY and SMNVEV (reference sequence). CDR3 amino acids: CASSLGVTVTEAFF. Here the CDR3 DNA reads TGTGCCAGCAGTTTAGGGGTGACGGTCACTGAAGCTTTCTTT.

This clonotype was counted ten times or more. The J gene is TRBJ1-1, the V gene TRBV29-1; possibly TRBD1 for D (5 bases). CDR3 length: 13 amino acids. Germline V lookup: CDR1 SQVTM, CDR2 ANQGSEA. The V end was cut by 4 bases, the J end by 2 bases, with 11 bases between. The CDR3 nucleotides are TGCAGCGTTGCCTGGGGGTCTAACACTGAAGCTTTCTTT. Amino acids: CSVAWGSNTEAFF. Supplemented by reference TRBV29-1 and TRBJ1-1, the full variable domain reads SAVISQKPSRDICQRGTSLTIQCQVDSQVTMMFWYRQQPGQSLTLIATANQGSEATYESGFVIDKFPISRPNLTFSTLTVSNMSPEDSSIYLCSVAWGSNTEAFFGQGTRLTVV.

This clonotype was counted at least ten times. This chain's CDR3 is CSAEDWGSYEQYF. DNA of the CDR3: TGCAGTGCTGAGGATTGGGGCTCCTACGAGCAGTACTTC. The chain uses TRBV20-1 and TRBJ2-7, with unresolved D. Germline CDR1 reads DFQATT; CDR2 reads SNEGSKA (reference sequence). The germline V and J ends were trimmed by 5 bases and 0 bases, with 11 bases remaining between them. The CDR3 is 13 amino acids.

Concerning this clonotype itself: This may come from a read error, since a much larger clone is one base off. This rearrangement joins TRBV25-1 to TRBJ2-3; 13 bases agree with TRBD2. V dropped 2 bases and J dropped 9; count of bases not matched to a gene: 14. CDR1 and CDR2 from the germline V gene are MGHDK and SYGVNS. This CDR3 comprises 18 residues. The CDR3 loop is CASSEPLPTSGGAGTQYF. For the CDR3, the DNA is TGTGCCAGCAGTGAACCCCTACCCACTAGCGGGGGGGCTGGAACGCAGTATTTT.

Ten or more counts support this clonotype. The chain uses TRBV29-1 and TRBJ1-1, with unresolved D. The germline CDR1 and CDR2 sequences are SQVTM and ANQGSEA. Trimming left V 2 bases short and J 3 bases short, with 7 bases between. The CDR3 covers 12 residues. The CDR3 DNA follows: TGCAGCGTTGAAAATCTTGACACTGAAGCTTTCTTT. Its protein is CSVENLDTEAFF.

The chain has TRBV13 and TRBJ1-6, with 7 bases lining up with TRBD1. Trimming took 0 bases from V and 11 from J; bases not matched to a gene: 4. CDR1 and CDR2 (germline): PRHDT, FYEKMQ (reference sequence). This CDR3 has 14 residues. The CDR3 DNA is TGTGCCAGCAGCTTAGGGACAGGGTCTACACCCCTCCACTTT. Encoded protein: CASSLGTGSTPLHF. The entire variable domain, with the rest obtained from reference TRBV13 and TRBJ1-6, is as follows: AAGVIQSPRHLIKEKRETATLKCYPIPRHDTVYWYQQGPGQDPQFLISFYEKMQSDKGSIPDRFSAQQFSDYHSELNMSSLELGDSALYFCASSLGTGSTPLHFGNGTRLTVT.

This clonotype was observed many times. The chain employs TRBV29-1 and TRBJ2-2, with a possible D match to TRBD1 (5 bases). CDR3 length equals 15 residues. Germline V gene lookup returns CDR1 SQVTM and CDR2 ANQGSEA. Trimming left V 0 bases short and J 2 bases short, with 10 bases between. CDR3 DNA sequence: TGCAGCGTTGAAGATACAGGAACCAACACCGGGGAGCTGTTTTTT. Translating gives CSVEDTGTNTGELFF.

This clonotype was observed a handful of times. This chain joins TRBV7-9 and TRBJ1-2; the match to TRBD1 covers 9 bases. CDR1 SEHNR and CDR2 FQNEAQ come from the germline V gene (reference sequence). The CDR3 is 15 residues long. V shed 5 bases, J shed 4 bases, and the junction held 8 bases outside the gene matches. CDR3 DNA sequence: TGTGCCAGCAGCCAGGGACAGGGCCAGATCTATGGCTACACCTTC. Amino acid sequence: CASSQGQGQIYGYTF.

The chain couples TRBV28 to TRBJ2-7; D unclear. Germline assignment: CDR1 MDHEN and CDR2 SYDVKM. CDR3 length: 14 residues. Trimming pared 5 bases from V and 4 bases from J, leaving 15 bases between. The CDR3 is CASSPSTTPYEQYF. In DNA, the CDR3 is TGTGCCAGCAGTCCAAGTACCACCCCTTACGAGCAGTACTTC.

This clonotype was seen ten or more times. The chain employs TRBV12-3 or TRBV12-4 and TRBJ1-5; D is unresolved. CDR3 size: 14 residues. Between the trimmed V and J ends, which lost 6 bases and 3 bases, there was a span of 12 bases. The CDR3 loop is CASSSEVFNQPQHF. The CDR3 coding sequence is TGTGCCAGCAGCTCGGAGGTCTTCAATCAGCCCCAGCATTTT.

This clonotype was observed many times. CDR3 residues: CASSLGSTGYGYTF. The CDR3 DNA reads TGTGCCAGCAGTTTGGGCAGCACTGGCTATGGCTACACCTTC. The rearrangement uses TRBV12-3 or TRBV12-4 and TRBJ1-2; no definite D call. The V end was cut by 3 bases, the J end by 4 bases, with 12 bases between. This CDR3 region has 14 residues.

Many counts were recorded for this clonotype. The V and J genes are TRBV30 and TRBJ2-3, with 8 bases that match TRBD2. Germline-derived CDR1 and CDR2 are GTSNPN and SVGIG (reference sequence). The V gene end was trimmed by 2 bases and the J gene end by 2 bases; junction bases not matched to a gene: 6. The CDR3 runs to 15 residues. As DNA, the CDR3 is TGTGCCTGGAGTTCTAGCGGGTATATCACAGATACGCAGTATTTT. Translated, it gives CAWSSSGYITDTQYF.

This clonotype has ten or more counts. The V gene is TRBV12-3 or TRBV12-4, the J gene TRBJ1-1, with TRBD1 matching over 8 bases. There are 14 residues in the CDR3. V lost 5 bases, J lost 4 bases, and 6 bases stayed unmatched. The CDR3 nucleotides read TGTGCCAGCAGTGCCGACAGGGGCGTCACTGAAGCTTTCTTT. This encodes CASSADRGVTEAFF.

This clonotype was seen at least ten times. J is TRBJ1-1 and V is TRBV11-2; weak D call: TRBD1 (6 bases). The CDR3 runs 13 residues. Germline V gene lookup returns CDR1 SGHAT and CDR2 FQNNGV. With 7 bases removed from V and 1 base from J, the gap between germline ends came to 10 bases. The CDR3 DNA reads as TGTGCCAGCACCCCCAGGGGGAACACTGAAGCTTTCTTT. Protein product: CASTPRGNTEAFF.

This clonotype was seen repeatedly, ten times or more. In nucleotides, the CDR3 is TGTGCCAGCAGCACTGACGCCCTTACAGATACGCAGTATTTT. Encoded protein: CASSTDALTDTQYF. The V call is TRBV5-5, the J call TRBJ2-3; D is unclear. Germline lookup yields CDR1 SGHKS and CDR2 YYEKEE (reference sequence). The length of the CDR3 is 14 residues. Between the trimmed V and J ends, which lost 4 bases and 3 bases, there was a span of 12 bases.

This clonotype was counted at least ten times. The chain recombines TRBV5-5 with TRBJ2-7, with a weak D call TRBD1 (6 bases). The germline V and J ends were trimmed by 4 bases and 0 bases, with 14 bases remaining between them. This CDR3 spans 15 amino acids. Germline CDR1 and CDR2: SGHKS and YYEKEE (reference sequence). This chain's CDR3 is CASSPDRRVSYEQYF. The CDR3 nucleotides are TGTGCCAGCAGCCCCGACAGGCGTGTCTCCTACGAGCAGTACTTC.

This clonotype was seen more than once but under ten times. The gene calls are TRBV29-1 and TRBJ1-2; TRBD1 matches at 8 bases. CDR3 length: 15 amino acids. Germline CDR1 is SQVTM and CDR2 is ANQGSEA. The V and J ends lost 3 bases and 5 bases, in that order; junction bases with no gene match: 11. CDR3: CSVEAPGQAGYGYTF. The DNA for the CDR3 is TGCAGCGTTGAGGCACCGGGACAGGCGGGATATGGCTACACCTTC.

Only a few counts were recorded for this clonotype. The V call is TRBV9, the J call TRBJ2-3, with TRBD1 matching 7 bases. CDR3 size: 15 residues. Trimming took 0 bases from V and 3 from J; bases not matched to a gene: 4. The germline V gene has CDR1 SGDLS and CDR2 YYNGEE. CDR3 loop: CASSVDAGGTDTQYF. CDR3 nucleotides: TGTGCCAGCAGCGTAGATGCAGGGGGTACAGATACGCAGTATTTT.

The chain joins TRBV5-1 to TRBJ1-1, with a possible D match to TRBD1 (5 bases). CDR1 is SGHRS, CDR2 YFSETQ, per germline. V was trimmed by 0 bases and J by 6 bases, leaving 12 bases between them. This CDR3 has 14 residues. The CDR3 region is CASSLGSGDPEAFF. CDR3 bases: TGCGCCAGCAGCTTGGGATCGGGGGACCCTGAAGCTTTCTTT. Variable domain in full (rest from reference TRBV5-1 and TRBJ1-1): KAGVTQTPRYLIKTRGQQVTLSCSPISGHRSVSWYQQTPGQGLQFLFEYFSETQRNKGNFPGRFSGRQFSNSRSEMNVSTLELGDSALYLCASSLGSGDPEAFFGQGTRLTVV.

V and J are TRBV7-9 and TRBJ2-7; D is unresolved. The CDR3 consists of 14 residues. Trimming cost V 5 bases and J 3 bases, with 14 bases left between them. CDR1 and CDR2 from the germline V gene are SEHNR and FQNEAQ (reference sequence). In nucleotides, the CDR3 is TGTGCCAGCAGCGTAGGACGGCTATTCTACGAGCAGTACTTC. This gives the protein CASSVGRLFYEQYF.